The rows below give T cell receptor beta chains drawn from one sample of a study of cytomegalovirus exposure and HLA in healthy donors. Assay used: immunoSEQ multiplex PCR; TCRdb lists only in-frame clones, some missing. The data hold around 160,000 clones, with roughly three quarters observed a single time. Sequencing was done on a sample of PBMCs. The receptors were sampled from a woman in her forties in good health and CMV-seropositive. Both conserved end residues are part of each CDR3. A D gene is named only where the DNA matches it firmly. Expanded clones get a size class; other rows say once, few or many, or leave the size out.

clone_size	v_call	d_call	cdr3_length	j_call	cdr3_aa	cdr3_nt
NA	TRBV28	NA	15	TRBJ2-2	CASRYDSRNTGELFF	TGTGCCAGCAGATACGACAGCCGAAACACCGGGGAGCTGTTTTTT
once	TRBV9	TRBD1	14	TRBJ1-2	CASSPPAGGSGYTF	TGTGCCAGCAGCCCTCCGGCAGGGGGCTCTGGCTACACCTTC
NA	TRBV11-2	NA	15	TRBJ1-1	CASSLLSGGRPEAFF	TGTGCCAGCAGCTTACTTTCCGGGGGGCGGCCTGAAGCTTTCTTT
NA	TRBV4-2	TRBD2	14	TRBJ2-3	CASSQGGVGGTQYF	TGTGCCAGCAGCCAGGGAGGGGTTGGAGGGACGCAGTATTTT
NA	TRBV2	NA	13	TRBJ2-7	CASSEEPGYEQYF	TGTGCCAGCAGTGAAGAGCCCGGTTACGAGCAGTACTTC
NA	TRBV7-6	NA	15	TRBJ2-7	CASTIRPGMIYEQYF	TGTGCCAGCACAATTCGTCCAGGAATGATCTACGAGCAGTACTTC
NA	TRBV5-1	NA	15	TRBJ2-3	CASSLDGRGTDTQYF	TGCGCCAGCAGCTTGGATGGCAGGGGCACAGATACGCAGTATTTT
NA	TRBV6-1	NA	15	TRBJ1-2	CASSKLPVSSKGYTF	TGTGCCAGCAGTAAACTCCCGGTATCCTCAAAAGGCTACACCTTC
NA	TRBV30	TRBD2	12	TRBJ2-5	CAWTNPGGTQYF	TGTGCCTGGACAAATCCGGGAGGGACCCAGTACTTC
few	TRBV11-3	NA	16	TRBJ2-2	CASSPRRGFGTGELFF	TGTGCCAGCAGCCCCAGGCGCGGGTTTGGCACCGGGGAGCTGTTTTTT